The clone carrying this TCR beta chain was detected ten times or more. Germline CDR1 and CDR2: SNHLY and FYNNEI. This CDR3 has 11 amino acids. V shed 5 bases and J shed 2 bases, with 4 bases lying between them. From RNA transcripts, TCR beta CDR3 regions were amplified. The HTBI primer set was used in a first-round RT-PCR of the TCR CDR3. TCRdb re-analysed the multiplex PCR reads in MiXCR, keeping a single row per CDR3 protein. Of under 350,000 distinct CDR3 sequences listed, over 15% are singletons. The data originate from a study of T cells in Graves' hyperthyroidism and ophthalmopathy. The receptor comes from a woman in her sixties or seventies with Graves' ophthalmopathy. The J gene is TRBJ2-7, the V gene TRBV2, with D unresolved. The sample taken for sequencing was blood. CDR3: CASSTTYEQYF. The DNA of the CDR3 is TGTGCCAGCAGTACAACCTACGAGCAGTACTTC.